The 14 T cell receptor beta chains listed next were all sequenced from one sample in a study of blood T cell repertoires in COVID-19. Clones were sequenced by immunoSEQ multiplex PCR, and TCRdb holds only the in-frame ones, with some missing. Of about 260,000 clones listed, 87% were seen once; the top ten hold 1.5%. Sequencing was carried out using peripheral blood. These receptors originate from a woman aged 40 to 50 who had recovered from COVID-19.

This chain joins TRBV7-2 and TRBJ1-2; D unclear. The V end lost 5 bases, the J end lost 6 bases, and 13 bases lay between the germline ends. Germline V gene lookup returns CDR1 SGHTA and CDR2 FQGNSA. The CDR3 runs to 13 residues. CDR3 sequence reads: CASSPRIGHGYTF. CDR3 DNA: TGTGCCAGCAGCCCCCGAATTGGGCATGGCTACACCTTC.

V usage is TRBV5-1 and J usage is TRBJ1-4, with D possibly being TRBD1 (6 bases). V was pared by 1 base and J by 6 bases, with 13 bases between. CDR3 size: 15 residues. Germline V gene lookup returns CDR1 SGHRS and CDR2 YFSETQ. CDR3 sequence (DNA): TGCGCCAGCAGCTTGAATTGGCCAGGGGATGAAAAACTGTTTTTT. Residues: CASSLNWPGDEKLFF.

The chain has TRBV19 and TRBJ2-6; D gene unclear. CDR3 size: 14 residues. The germline V and J ends were trimmed by 7 bases and 0 bases, with 7 bases remaining between them. CDR1 is LNHDA, CDR2 SQIVND, per germline (reference sequence). CDR3 protein: CASKPVSGANVLTF. Written as DNA, the CDR3 is TGTGCCAGTAAGCCCGTCTCTGGGGCCAACGTCCTGACTTTC.

This sequence joins TRBV6-6 and TRBJ2-3, with D possibly TRBD1 on 7 matching bases. CDR1 MNHNY and CDR2 SVGAGI come from the germline V gene (reference sequence). Trimming shortened V by 0 bases and J by 2 bases, and 12 bases separated the two germline ends. The CDR3 consists of 16 residues. The CDR3 DNA sequence: TGTGCCAGCAGTTACTCCTCCAGGGGGGCCACAGATACGCAGTATTTT. It codes for CASSYSSRGATDTQYF.

V usage is TRBV6-5 and J usage is TRBJ1-2; TRBD1 aligns across 9 bases. Germline-derived CDR1 and CDR2 are MNHEY and SVGAGI. The CDR3 covers 13 residues. The trim removed 2 bases at V and 8 bases at J, leaving 3 bases unmatched. The CDR3 DNA sequence: TGTGCCAGCAGTTACGGGACAGGGAAAGGCTACACCTTC. Amino acid sequence: CASSYGTGKGYTF.

The chain joins TRBV5-4 to TRBJ1-1, with 8 positions matching TRBD1. CDR3 length: 15 amino acids. With 4 bases clipped from V and 6 bases from J, the junction kept 11 bases outside the gene matches. Germline CDR1 SGHNT, CDR2 YYREEE (reference sequence). The CDR3 DNA reads as TGTGCCAGCAGCCTCGACCGGACAGGGCGGGCTGAAGCTTTCTTT. Residues: CASSLDRTGRAEAFF.

The rearrangement joins TRBV9 to TRBJ1-2; possible D gene TRBD1, 5 bases. V gave up 4 bases and J gave up 3 bases, with 16 bases separating them. CDR1 is SGDLS and CDR2 is YYNGEE in the germline V gene. The CDR3 is 15 residues long. The CDR3 nucleotides read TGTGCCAGCAGCCCGGCGTGGGGCGCAGACTATGGCTACACCTTC. Translating it yields CASSPAWGADYGYTF.

This clone is a singleton in its sample. The chain employs TRBV6-1 and TRBJ1-2; 9 positions agree with TRBD1. V trimming: 3 bases; J trimming: 6 bases; junction bases outside the gene matches: 5. The germline V gene has CDR1 MNHNS and CDR2 SASEGT. The CDR3 is 14 amino acids. Here the CDR3 reads CASSDLGQGNGYTF. CDR3 sequence (DNA): TGTGCCAGCAGTGACCTGGGACAGGGAAATGGCTACACCTTC.

V usage is TRBV15 and J usage is TRBJ2-1; D might be TRBD1 (6 bases). Trimming stripped 0 bases from V and 10 bases from J, with 16 bases between. CDR1 is LNHNV and CDR2 is YYDKDF in the germline V gene (reference sequence). This CDR3 contains 15 residues. The CDR3 nucleotides are TGTGCCACCAGCAGAGATCTTGTGGGGGCAGGGGAGCAGTTCTTC. This translates into CATSRDLVGAGEQFF.

The chain carries TRBV4-3 and TRBJ2-5; 13 bases align to TRBD2. This CDR3 has 17 residues. Germline V CDR1 and CDR2: LGHNA, YSLEER. V dropped 5 bases and J dropped 1; count of bases not matched to a gene: 7. The DNA for the CDR3 is TGCGCCAGCAGCTCCTGGACTAGCGGGGGAACCCAAGAGACCCAGTACTTC. Its protein product is CASSSWTSGGTQETQYF.

This clone came up once. CDR3 DNA: TGCGCCAGCAGTCCACTAGCGGGGGGTCGAAATGAGCAGTTCTTC. Encoded protein: CASSPLAGGRNEQFF. The chain combines TRBV10-1 with TRBJ2-1, with 12 positions matching TRBD2. Germline V CDR1 and CDR2: WNHNN, SYGVQD (reference sequence). The CDR3 totals 15 residues. Germline trimming cut 5 bases from V and 7 bases from J; bases unmatched to any gene: 6.

The rearrangement links TRBV10-3 to TRBJ2-7; the match to TRBD1 covers 10 bases. Germline CDR1 and CDR2: ENHRY and SYGVKD. The ends lost 4 bases at V and 7 bases at J; junction bases unmatched: 4. The CDR3 sequence is 13 residues long. The CDR3 here is CAISGGQGLEQYF. CDR3 in DNA: TGTGCCATCAGTGGGGGACAGGGGTTAGAGCAGTACTTC.

V usage is TRBV7-3 and J usage is TRBJ2-7, with TRBD1 identical over 8 bases. Germline V gene sequence: CDR1 SGHTA, CDR2 FQGTGA. The junction had 11 bases not matched to a gene; V was cut back by 5 bases and J by 5 bases. The CDR3 covers 15 residues. The CDR3 DNA sequence: TGTGCCAGCAGCCTTAGACGGACAGGGCCCCACGAGCAGTACTTC. This codes for CASSLRRTGPHEQYF. Combining the CDR3 with reference TRBV7-3 and TRBJ2-7 gives the whole variable domain GAGVSQTPSNKVTEKGKYVELRCDPISGHTALYWYRQSLGQGPEFLIYFQGTGAADDSGLPNDRFFAVRPEGSVSTLKIQRTERGDSAVYLCASSLRRTGPHEQYFGPGTRLTVT.

This clone was seen a single time. The CDR3 here is CASREAGYYEQYF. The CDR3 DNA reads TGCGCCAGCAGAGAGGCCGGATACTACGAGCAGTACTTC. J is TRBJ2-7 and V is TRBV5-1; no clear D gene. The CDR3 extends over 13 amino acids. Trimming stripped 5 bases from V and 3 bases from J, with 12 bases between. Germline V lookup: CDR1 SGHRS, CDR2 YFSETQ. Full variable domain (missing parts from reference TRBV5-1 and TRBJ2-7): KAGVTQTPRYLIKTRGQQVTLSCSPISGHRSVSWYQQTPGQGLQFLFEYFSETQRNKGNFPGRFSGRQFSNSRSEMNVSTLELGDSALYLCASREAGYYEQYFGPGTRLTVT.